The rows below give T cell receptor beta chains drawn from one sample of a study of T cells expressing NK-cell markers. Each CDR3 protein gets one entry in TCRdb, which reprocessed the 5' RACE reads and gives no DNA. This repertoire comprises about 460,000 distinct CDR3 sequences; its ten largest clones make up 1.4%. Sequencing used blood T cells: a sorted CD56 or NKG2C T cell subset, CD4+ or CD8+ T cells, or bulk PBMC T cells (not recorded which). All receptors come from a woman aged 50 to 65 in good health. Both conserved end residues are part of each CDR3.

j_call v_call cdr3_aa
TRBJ2-2 TRBV5-1 CASGSGLDTGELFF
TRBJ2-2 TRBV4-2 CASSKSGIPNTGELFF
TRBJ1-1 TRBV29-1 CSVEGSANTEAFF
TRBJ1-2 TRBV2 CASSPGGGTYGYTF
TRBJ2-1 TRBV20-1 CSAWTGLAGGNEQFF
TRBJ2-1 TRBV7-9 CASSLAAGVVDEQFF
TRBJ2-5 TRBV20-1 CSARPQGRQETQYF
TRBJ2-5 TRBV7-8 CASSSPELGETQYF
TRBJ2-1 TRBV29-1 CSVVEGFAEQFF
TRBJ2-1 TRBV12-5 CASGLGRTSEQFF
TRBJ1-2 TRBV29-1 CSVTTGVYGYTF
TRBJ1-4 TRBV20-1 CSARTSGQPEKLFF
TRBJ2-1 TRBV3-1 CASSHPGTSAYNEQFF
TRBJ2-3 TRBV30 CAWSVQSGSADTQYF
TRBJ2-3 TRBV11-2 CASSPVSDTQYF
TRBJ1-2 TRBV10-3 CAISERGAQGYGYTF
TRBJ2-1 TRBV2 CASSGLGQIYNEQFF
TRBJ2-2 TRBV5-1 CASRGTTTGELFF
TRBJ1-1 TRBV11-3 CASSHRTGPGTEAFF
TRBJ1-2 TRBV5-1 CASSWQGLDGYTF
TRBJ1-1 TRBV3-1 CASSQALPGTTEAFF
TRBJ2-1 TRBV12-3/TRBV12-4 CASSLDPGQGVYNEQFF
TRBJ2-3 TRBV29-1 CSVETNTDTQYF
TRBJ2-1 TRBV20-1 CSARDPREGLSEQFF
TRBJ2-2 TRBV14 CASRQGPADGELFF
TRBJ2-1 TRBV12-3/TRBV12-4 CATLRASSYNEQFF
TRBJ2-3 TRBV28 CASSGDRGTDTQYF